This TCR beta chain appears in the sequencing data of a study of blood T cells in healthy people across ages. General study results and limits: Estimates of total diversity, which came from one million sequenced T cells, were considered to be underestimates. The study found more naive CD4+ cells and higher diversity in long-lived than aged donors. Roughly linear age-related decline in beta diversity appeared, significant by age 40.

Trimming stripped 3 bases from V and 5 bases from J, with 16 bases between. CDR1 is LNHNV and CDR2 is YYDKDF in the germline V gene (reference sequence). The CDR3 length is 15 residues. With a J-beta primer mix and a sample-barcoded 5' primer, a second PCR ran 7 to 11 cycles. The template-switch adaptor was a 5' adaptor with 12 random nucleotides. It tagged each cDNA molecule. TCRdb ran MiXCR on the 5' RACE reads and lists one entry per CDR3 protein. The sample includes some 1.6 million distinct CDR3 sequences, 30% to 35% of them seen just once. This clonotype has just a few counts. Its antigen is not known.

The sequence derives from a woman aged 25 to 39 in good health. The rearrangement uses TRBV15 and TRBJ2-5, with D perhaps assigned TRBD1 or TRBD2 (5 bases each). Sequenced sample: blood. The CDR3 loop is CATSSLEGTGETQYF. The CDR3 DNA is TGTGCCACCAGCAGTCTTGAGGGGACCGGGGAGACCCAGTACTTC.